The sample holds one count of the clone carrying this T cell receptor (beta chain). The data were obtained in a study of blood T cell repertoires in COVID-19. Study information: COVID-19 samples, acute and convalescent, were from the United States, Italy and Spain.

With 1 base removed from V and 5 bases from J, the gap between germline ends came to 15 bases. Germline V gene data show CDR1 as LNHDA and CDR2 as SQIVND (reference sequence). This CDR3 contains 16 residues. Data came from immunoSEQ multiplex PCR; TCRdb stores just in-frame clones and leaves some out. The table has approximately 75,000 clones, roughly 90% seen once. Sequencing input: peripheral blood. The V call is TRBV19, the J call TRBJ1-5; the D gene is possibly TRBD1 (5 bases). The clonotype was recovered from an elderly man with COVID-19, enrolled during active disease. In DNA, the CDR3 is TGTGCCAGTAGTATAGTTGGGGGACTCGGGGATCAGCCCCAGCATTTT. Its translation is CASSIVGGLGDQPQHF.